This T cell receptor (beta chain) was obtained from a study of T cell repertoires in cytomegalovirus infection. Turning to the study itself: Indications of both CMV infection and matching HLA type were provided by public TCR beta signatures. Study-level results: In two of eight donors, the top clonotype was HLA-C-restricted CMV-specific. Cumulative public TCR beta family frequency identified carriers of CMV plus the relevant HLA.

V lost 5 bases and J lost 5; bases outside the gene matches: 5. The CDR3 is 15 amino acids. Looked up from germline, CDR1 is SEHNR and CDR2 is FQNEAQ (reference sequence). TCRdb re-called the reads with MiXCR, one entry per CDR3 protein. The sample yields 300,000 or so distinct CDR3 sequences, over 20% seen once. This clonotype was counted at least ten times. Its antigen remains unknown. Sequencing was performed on PBMCs. The receptor's source is a human donor in good health (CMV status not recorded). Some clones in this sample may be carry-over from other donors' samples. The chain links TRBV7-9 to TRBJ2-7, with 14 bases fitting TRBD2. The CDR3 nucleotides are TGTGCCAGCAGCGTCGGGACTAGCGGGAGCCACGAGCAGTACTTC. Residues: CASSVGTSGSHEQYF.